Listed here are 18 T cell receptor beta chains from one sample, sequenced in a study of blood T cells in healthy people across ages. The use of a sample-barcoded 5' primer and a J-beta primer mix characterized a second PCR of roughly 6 to 12 cycles. TCRdb fed the 5' RACE reads into MiXCR, producing one record per CDR3 protein. The sample holds 1.4 million or so distinct CDR3 sequences; 35% to 45% are singletons and the top ten take approximately 4.1%. The sample consisted of blood. The receptors shown here come from a young woman in good health.

This clonotype has a handful of counts. This chain uses TRBV10-3 with TRBJ2-7; tentatively, D is TRBD2 (6 bases). Germline V gene sequence: CDR1 ENHRY, CDR2 SYGVKD. V dropped 0 bases and J dropped 5 bases, with 17 bases sitting between them. The CDR3 consists of 16 residues. The CDR3 sequence is CAISESGRGDSNEQYF. In DNA, the CDR3 is TGTGCCATCAGTGAGTCGGGGCGGGGTGATTCCAACGAGCAGTACTTC.

V usage is TRBV6-2 or TRBV6-3 and J usage is TRBJ1-6; TRBD1 is a possible D gene (5 bases). In germline, CDR1 is MNHEY, CDR2 SVGEGT. Trimming stripped 0 bases from V and 0 bases from J, with 9 bases between. This CDR3 region has 17 residues. The CDR3 loop is CASSYSRQHSYNSPLHF. In DNA, the CDR3 is TGTGCCAGCAGTTACTCGAGACAGCACTCCTATAATTCACCCCTCCACTTT.

This CDR3 is CATSTRTGQNTEAFF. CDR3 in DNA: TGTGCCACCAGCACTCGTACAGGACAGAACACTGAAGCTTTCTTT. V gene TRBV15 combines with J gene TRBJ1-1; D is possibly TRBD1 (5 bases). V lost 4 bases, J lost 1 base, and 13 bases lay in between. The germline V gene has CDR1 LNHNV and CDR2 YYDKDF (reference sequence). This CDR3 is 15 amino acids long.

The CDR3 loop reads CSATRTSGNPNNEQYF. The CDR3 nucleotides are TGCAGTGCTACCAGGACTAGCGGGAATCCCAACAATGAGCAGTACTTC. This sequence joins TRBV20-1 and TRBJ2-1, with TRBD2 matching over 12 bases. The DNA end favors TRBJ2-7, so the J call may be wrong. From germline, CDR1 is DFQATT and CDR2 SNEGSKA (reference sequence). The CDR3 runs to 16 residues.

The V call is TRBV28, the J call TRBJ2-1; D is unclear. Germline V lookup: CDR1 MDHEN, CDR2 SYDVKM. The CDR3 consists of 13 residues. The germline V and J ends were trimmed by 8 bases and 0 bases, with 8 bases remaining between them. The CDR3 sequence: CASDQSSYNEQFF. CDR3 in DNA: TGTGCCAGCGACCAGAGCTCCTACAATGAGCAGTTCTTC. Supplemented by reference TRBV28 and TRBJ2-1, the full variable domain reads DVKVTQSSRYLVKRTGEKVFLECVQDMDHENMFWYRQDPGLGLRLIYFSYDVKMKEKGDIPEGYSVSREKKERFSLILESASTNQTSMYLCASDQSSYNEQFFGPGTRLTVL.

This clonotype showed up just a few times. The chain combines TRBV27 with TRBJ2-7; 12 positions agree with TRBD2. The CDR3 length is 15 residues. Looked up from germline, CDR1 is MNHEY and CDR2 is SMNVEV (reference sequence). Losses at the gene ends were 2 bases for V and 5 bases for J; bases not matched to a gene: 4. The CDR3 loop is CASSLLAGGENEQYF. The CDR3 DNA sequence: TGTGCCAGCAGTTTACTAGCGGGGGGGGAGAACGAGCAGTACTTC.

This sequence joins TRBV12-3 or TRBV12-4 and TRBJ2-7, with TRBD2 as a possible D gene (6 bases). The V gene lost 1 base and the J gene lost 2 bases, with 15 bases spanning the gap. This CDR3 region has 16 residues. Here the CDR3 DNA reads TGTGCCAGCAGTTTAGGGATTGGCGGGACGACCTACGAGCAGTACTTC. Residues: CASSLGIGGTTYEQYF.

This chain links TRBV7-9 with TRBJ1-4, with D possibly being TRBD1 (5 bases). This CDR3 is 15 amino acids long. The V and J ends lost 3 bases and 2 bases respectively, with 10 bases between them. Germline-derived CDR1 and CDR2 are SEHNR and FQNEAQ (reference sequence). The DNA of the CDR3 is TGTGCCAGCAGCTTGGCAGGGTGGACTAATGAAAAACTGTTTTTT. Residues: CASSLAGWTNEKLFF.

This sequence joins TRBV7-9 and TRBJ2-3; perhaps TRBD1 as D (6 bases). The CDR3 extends over 16 amino acids. Trimming took 4 bases from V and 2 from J, leaving 16 bases between them. The germline gives CDR1 SEHNR, CDR2 FQNEAQ (reference sequence). The chain's CDR3 is CASSSAGETYTDTQYF. Here the CDR3 DNA reads TGTGCCAGCAGCTCGGCAGGGGAAACTTACACAGATACGCAGTATTTT.

In nucleotides, the CDR3 is TGTGCCAGCAGTGTCAGGGTTAATGAAAAACTGTTTTTT. Translated, it gives CASSVRVNEKLFF. This sequence joins TRBV6-5 and TRBJ1-4, with a possible D match to TRBD1 (5 bases). Germline V CDR1 and CDR2: MNHEY, SVGAGI. The V end was cut by 5 bases, the J end by 4 bases, with 8 bases between. This CDR3 is built from 13 residues.

This clonotype was detected a few times. The V and J genes are TRBV20-1 and TRBJ2-4, with TRBD1 matching 8 bases. Germline lookup yields CDR1 DFQATT and CDR2 SNEGSKA (reference sequence). V dropped 6 bases and J dropped 8; count of bases not matched to a gene: 9. The CDR3 contains 13 residues. CDR3 in DNA: TGCAGTGCCCGGACAGGGCGCCCGGACATTCAGTACTTC. Translating it yields CSARTGRPDIQYF.

The chain has TRBV27 and TRBJ1-2, with 11 positions matching TRBD1. The J segment lost 8 bases and the V segment lost 7 bases, leaving 12 bases of the junction unmatched. Germline CDR1 MNHEY, CDR2 SMNVEV (reference sequence). This CDR3 is built from 15 residues. CDR3 coding DNA: TGTGCCAGCACAAGCCCTGGACAGGGGGCTCGAGGCTACACCTTC. Translated, it gives CASTSPGQGARGYTF.

The rearrangement joins TRBV2 to TRBJ2-7; 8 bases are shared with TRBD2. The CDR3 loop spans 15 amino acids. The germline V gene has CDR1 SNHLY and CDR2 FYNNEI. V gave up 6 bases and J gave up 5 bases; unmatched junction bases: 12. CDR3 protein: CASSLSGNGRHEQYF. In DNA, the CDR3 is TGTGCCAGCAGCCTTAGCGGGAACGGCCGTCACGAGCAGTACTTC.

The CDR3 reads CASSLTEVSIQYF. The CDR3 nucleotides are TGTGCCAGCAGCTTGACAGAGGTCTCCATTCAGTACTTC. The rearrangement uses TRBV7-9 and TRBJ2-4, with D perhaps matching TRBD1 (5 bases). V was trimmed by 3 bases and J by 9 bases, leaving 12 bases between them. The CDR3 length is 13 residues. Germline V lookup: CDR1 SEHNR, CDR2 FQNEAQ (reference sequence).

A note on this clonotype: The junction shows a germline mismatch at one end, possibly a read error. The chain joins TRBV6-5 to TRBJ2-1; 7 positions match TRBD1. The germline gives CDR1 MNHEY, CDR2 SVGAGI. The CDR3 is 14 residues long. Here the CDR3 DNA reads TGTGCCAGCAGAGGACCGGGACAGTGGAATGTGCAGTTCTTC. The encoded protein is CASRGPGQWNVQFF.

The sample holds a few counts of this clonotype. The chain joins TRBV27 to TRBJ2-1, with TRBD1 matching 11 bases. Per germline, CDR1 MNHEY and CDR2 SMNVEV (reference sequence). CDR3 length: 16 residues. Germline trimming cut 1 base from V and 6 bases from J; bases unmatched to any gene: 5. CDR3 DNA: TGTGCCAGCAGTTTATTGGGGACAGGGGGTATCAATGAGCAGTTCTTC. Protein product: CASSLLGTGGINEQFF.

This clonotype turned up a few times. The chain is built from TRBV7-9 and TRBJ2-1, with 8 positions matching TRBD1. The trim removed 5 bases at V and 4 bases at J, leaving 7 bases unmatched. The length of the CDR3 is 15 residues. Germline-derived CDR1 and CDR2 are SEHNR and FQNEAQ (reference sequence). CDR3 in amino acids: CASSEDRGRYNEQFF. The CDR3 DNA is TGTGCCAGCAGCGAAGACAGGGGACGGTACAATGAGCAGTTCTTC.

This clonotype was picked up one time. The chain's CDR3 is CASSLNLGEAFF. For the CDR3, the DNA is TGTGCCAGCAGCTTGAATTTAGGTGAAGCTTTCTTT. This chain uses TRBV7-9 with TRBJ1-1; the D is unclear. The CDR3 consists of 12 residues. From germline, CDR1 is SEHNR and CDR2 FQNEAQ (reference sequence). Between the trimmed V and J ends, which lost 3 bases and 7 bases, there was a span of 9 bases.